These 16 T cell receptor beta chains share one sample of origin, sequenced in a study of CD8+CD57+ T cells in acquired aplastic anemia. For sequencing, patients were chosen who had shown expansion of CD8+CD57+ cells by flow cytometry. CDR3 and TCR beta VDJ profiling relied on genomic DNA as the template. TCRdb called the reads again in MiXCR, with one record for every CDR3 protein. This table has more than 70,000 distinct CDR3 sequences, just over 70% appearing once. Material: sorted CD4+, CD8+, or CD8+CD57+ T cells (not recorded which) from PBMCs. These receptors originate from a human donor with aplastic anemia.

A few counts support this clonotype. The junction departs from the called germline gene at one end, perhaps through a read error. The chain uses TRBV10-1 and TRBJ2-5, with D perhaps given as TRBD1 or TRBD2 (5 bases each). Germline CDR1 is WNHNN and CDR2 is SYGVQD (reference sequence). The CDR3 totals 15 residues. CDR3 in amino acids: CASRQHWDPQETQYF. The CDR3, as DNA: TGTGCCAGCAGGCAGCATTGGGACCCCCAAGAGACCCAGTACTTC.

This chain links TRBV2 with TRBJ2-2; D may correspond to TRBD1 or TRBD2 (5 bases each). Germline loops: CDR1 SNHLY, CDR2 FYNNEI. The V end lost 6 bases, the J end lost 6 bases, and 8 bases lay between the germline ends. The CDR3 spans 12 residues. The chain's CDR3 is CASSEGPGELFF. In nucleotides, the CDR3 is TGTGCCAGCAGCGAGGGACCCGGGGAGCTGTTTTTT.

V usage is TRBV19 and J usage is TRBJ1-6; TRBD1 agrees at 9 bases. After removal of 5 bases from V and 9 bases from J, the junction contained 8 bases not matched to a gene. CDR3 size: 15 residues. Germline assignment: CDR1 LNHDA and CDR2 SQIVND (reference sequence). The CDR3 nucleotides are TGTGCCAGTAGTCCGAGGGACAGGGAGGCTTCACCCCTCCACTTT. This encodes CASSPRDREASPLHF. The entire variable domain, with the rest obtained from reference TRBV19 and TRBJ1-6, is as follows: DGGITQSPKYLFRKEGQNVTLSCEQNLNHDAMYWYRQDPGQGLRLIYYSQIVNDFQKGDIAEGYSVSREKKESFPLTVTSAQKNPTAFYLCASSPRDREASPLHFGNGTRLTVT.

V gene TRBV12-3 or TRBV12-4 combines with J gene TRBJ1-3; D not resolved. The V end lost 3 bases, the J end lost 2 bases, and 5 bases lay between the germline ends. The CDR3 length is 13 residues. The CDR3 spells CASSFLPGNTIYF. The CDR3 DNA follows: TGTGCCAGCAGTTTTTTGCCTGGAAACACCATATATTTT.

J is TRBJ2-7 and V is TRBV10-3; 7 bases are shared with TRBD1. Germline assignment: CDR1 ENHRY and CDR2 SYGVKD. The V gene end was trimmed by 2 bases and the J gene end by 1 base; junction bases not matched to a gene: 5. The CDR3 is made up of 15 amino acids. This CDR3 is CAISEKGTESYEQYF. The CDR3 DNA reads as TGTGCCATCAGTGAGAAAGGGACAGAGTCCTACGAGCAGTACTTC.

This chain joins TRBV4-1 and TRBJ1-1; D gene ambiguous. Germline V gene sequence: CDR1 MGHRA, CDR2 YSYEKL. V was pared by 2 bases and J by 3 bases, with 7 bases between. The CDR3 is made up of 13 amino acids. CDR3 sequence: CASSQYEHTEAFF. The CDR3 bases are TGCGCCAGCAGCCAATATGAACACACTGAAGCTTTCTTT.

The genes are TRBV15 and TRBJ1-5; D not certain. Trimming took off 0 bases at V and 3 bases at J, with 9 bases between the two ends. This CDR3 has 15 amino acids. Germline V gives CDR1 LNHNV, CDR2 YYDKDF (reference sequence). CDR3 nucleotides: TGTGCCACCAGCAGAGAACCAGACCCCAATCAGCCCCAGCATTTT. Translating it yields CATSREPDPNQPQHF.

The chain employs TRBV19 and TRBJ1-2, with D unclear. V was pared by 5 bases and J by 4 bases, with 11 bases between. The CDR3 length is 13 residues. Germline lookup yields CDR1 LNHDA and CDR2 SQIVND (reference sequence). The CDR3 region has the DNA TGTGCCAGTAGTCTCGGGCATATCTATGGCTACACCTTC. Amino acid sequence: CASSLGHIYGYTF.

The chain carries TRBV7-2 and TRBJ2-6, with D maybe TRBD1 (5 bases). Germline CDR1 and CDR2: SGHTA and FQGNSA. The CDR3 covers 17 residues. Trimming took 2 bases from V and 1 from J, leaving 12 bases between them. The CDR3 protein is CASSLMWAGSGANVLTF. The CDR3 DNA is TGTGCCAGCAGCTTAATGTGGGCAGGGTCTGGGGCCAACGTCCTGACTTTC.

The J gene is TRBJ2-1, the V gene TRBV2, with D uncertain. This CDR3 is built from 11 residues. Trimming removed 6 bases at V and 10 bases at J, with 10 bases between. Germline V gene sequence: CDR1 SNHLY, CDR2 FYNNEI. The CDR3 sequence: CASRGPKEQFF. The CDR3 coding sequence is TGTGCCAGCAGGGGCCCAAAGGAGCAGTTCTTC.

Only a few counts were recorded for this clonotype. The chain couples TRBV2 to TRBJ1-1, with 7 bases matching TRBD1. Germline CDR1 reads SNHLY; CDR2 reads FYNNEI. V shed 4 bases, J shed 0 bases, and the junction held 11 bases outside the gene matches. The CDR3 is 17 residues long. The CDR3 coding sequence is TGTGCCAGCAGTGGCACTTCGGGACAGACGATGAACACTGAAGCTTTCTTT. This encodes CASSGTSGQTMNTEAFF.

CDR3 in amino acids: CASSRTDTQYF. CDR3 DNA sequence: TGTGCCAGCAGTCGCACAGATACGCAGTATTTT. The chain has TRBV12-3 or TRBV12-4 and TRBJ2-3, with D uncertain. V lost 5 bases to trimming and J lost 1 base, with 1 base between them. The CDR3 length is 11 residues.

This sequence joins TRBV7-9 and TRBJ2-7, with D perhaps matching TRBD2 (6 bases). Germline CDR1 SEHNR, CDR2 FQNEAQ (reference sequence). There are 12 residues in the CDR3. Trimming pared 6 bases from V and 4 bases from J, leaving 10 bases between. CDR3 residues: CASRDGGYEQYF. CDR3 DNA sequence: TGTGCCAGCAGGGACGGGGGATACGAGCAGTACTTC.

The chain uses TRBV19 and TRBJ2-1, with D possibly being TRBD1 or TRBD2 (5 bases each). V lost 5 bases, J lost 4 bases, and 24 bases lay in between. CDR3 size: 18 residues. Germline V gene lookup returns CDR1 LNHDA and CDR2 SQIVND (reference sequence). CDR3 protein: CASSSKSMTAVGYNEQFF. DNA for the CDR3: TGTGCCAGTAGTTCGAAATCGATGACAGCGGTGGGGTACAATGAGCAGTTCTTC.

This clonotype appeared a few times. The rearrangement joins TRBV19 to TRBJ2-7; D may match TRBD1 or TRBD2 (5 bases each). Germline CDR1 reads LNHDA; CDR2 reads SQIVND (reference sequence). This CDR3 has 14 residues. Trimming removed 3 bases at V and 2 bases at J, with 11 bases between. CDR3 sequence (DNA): TGTGCCAGTAGTATTGGGGACGATGCCTACGAGCAGTACTTC. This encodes CASSIGDDAYEQYF.

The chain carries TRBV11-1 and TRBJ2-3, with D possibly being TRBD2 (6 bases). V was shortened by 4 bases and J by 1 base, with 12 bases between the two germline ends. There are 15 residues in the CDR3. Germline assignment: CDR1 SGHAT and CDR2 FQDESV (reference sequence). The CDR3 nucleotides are TGTGCCAGCAGCTCTCTCGGACTACGCACAGATACGCAGTATTTT. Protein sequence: CASSSLGLRTDTQYF.